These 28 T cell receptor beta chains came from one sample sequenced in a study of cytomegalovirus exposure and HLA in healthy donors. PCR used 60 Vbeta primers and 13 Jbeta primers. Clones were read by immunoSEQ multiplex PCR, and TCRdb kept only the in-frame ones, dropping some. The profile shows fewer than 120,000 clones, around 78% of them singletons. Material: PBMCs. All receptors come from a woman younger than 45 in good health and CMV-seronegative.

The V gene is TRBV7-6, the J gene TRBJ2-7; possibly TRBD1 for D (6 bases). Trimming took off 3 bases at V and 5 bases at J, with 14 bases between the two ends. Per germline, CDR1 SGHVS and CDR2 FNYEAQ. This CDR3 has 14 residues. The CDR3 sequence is CASSFKQGLNEQYF. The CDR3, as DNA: TGTGCCAGCAGCTTTAAACAGGGTTTGAACGAGCAGTACTTC.

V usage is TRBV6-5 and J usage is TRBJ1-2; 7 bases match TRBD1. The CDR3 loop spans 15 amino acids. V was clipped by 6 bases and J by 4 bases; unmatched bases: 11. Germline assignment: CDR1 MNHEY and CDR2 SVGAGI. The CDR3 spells CASSPTSGQSYGYTF. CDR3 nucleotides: TGTGCCAGCAGCCCAACCTCGGGACAGAGCTATGGCTACACCTTC.

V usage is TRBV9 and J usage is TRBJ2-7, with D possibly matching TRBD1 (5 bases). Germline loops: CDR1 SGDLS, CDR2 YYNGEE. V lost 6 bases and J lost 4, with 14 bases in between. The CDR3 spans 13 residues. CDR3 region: CASTTNRPYEQYF. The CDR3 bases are TGTGCCAGCACAACTAACAGGCCATACGAGCAGTACTTC.

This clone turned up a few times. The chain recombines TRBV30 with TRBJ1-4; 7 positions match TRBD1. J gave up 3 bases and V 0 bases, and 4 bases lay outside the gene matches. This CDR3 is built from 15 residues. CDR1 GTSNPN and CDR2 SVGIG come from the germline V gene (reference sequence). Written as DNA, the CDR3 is TGTGCCTGGAGTGTATTCAGGGGGGCTAATGAAAAACTGTTTTTT. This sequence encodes CAWSVFRGANEKLFF.

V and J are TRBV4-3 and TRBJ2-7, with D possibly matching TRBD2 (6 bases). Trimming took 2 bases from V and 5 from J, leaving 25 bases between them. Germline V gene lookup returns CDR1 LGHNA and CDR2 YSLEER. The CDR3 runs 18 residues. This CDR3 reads CASSQLGAISGEAHEQYF. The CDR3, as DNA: TGCGCCAGCAGCCAATTAGGGGCCATTAGCGGAGAGGCCCACGAGCAGTACTTC.

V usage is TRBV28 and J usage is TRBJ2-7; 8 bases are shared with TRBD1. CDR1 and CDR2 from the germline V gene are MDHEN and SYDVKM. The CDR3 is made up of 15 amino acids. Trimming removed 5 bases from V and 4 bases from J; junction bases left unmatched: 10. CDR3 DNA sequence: TGTGCCAGCAGTCTAATCCGGGACAGGAATTACGAGCAGTACTTC. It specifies CASSLIRDRNYEQYF.

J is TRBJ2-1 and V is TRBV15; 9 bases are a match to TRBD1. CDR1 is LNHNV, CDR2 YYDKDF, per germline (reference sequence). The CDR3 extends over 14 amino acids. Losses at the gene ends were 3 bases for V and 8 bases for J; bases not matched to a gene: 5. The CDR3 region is CATSSGTGTHEQFF. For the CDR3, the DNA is TGTGCCACCAGCAGCGGGACAGGGACCCATGAGCAGTTCTTC.

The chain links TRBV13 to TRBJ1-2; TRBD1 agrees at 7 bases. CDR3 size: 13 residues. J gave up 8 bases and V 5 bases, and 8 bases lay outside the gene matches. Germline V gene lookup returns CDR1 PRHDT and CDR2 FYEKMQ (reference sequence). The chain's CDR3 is CASSLRDSPGYTF. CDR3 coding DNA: TGTGCCAGCAGCCTTAGGGACAGCCCCGGCTACACCTTC.

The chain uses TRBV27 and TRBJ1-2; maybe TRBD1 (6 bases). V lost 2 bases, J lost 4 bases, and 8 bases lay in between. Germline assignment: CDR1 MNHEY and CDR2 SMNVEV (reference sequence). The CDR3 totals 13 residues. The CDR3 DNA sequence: TGTGCCAGCAGTTTAGAACAGGGCTATGGCTACACCTTC. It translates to CASSLEQGYGYTF.

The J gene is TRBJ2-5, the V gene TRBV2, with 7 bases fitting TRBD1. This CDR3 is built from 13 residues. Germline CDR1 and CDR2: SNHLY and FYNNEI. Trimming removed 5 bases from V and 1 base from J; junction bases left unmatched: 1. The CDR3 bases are TGTGCCAGCAGTAGGGACAGCCAAGAGACCCAGTACTTC. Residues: CASSRDSQETQYF.

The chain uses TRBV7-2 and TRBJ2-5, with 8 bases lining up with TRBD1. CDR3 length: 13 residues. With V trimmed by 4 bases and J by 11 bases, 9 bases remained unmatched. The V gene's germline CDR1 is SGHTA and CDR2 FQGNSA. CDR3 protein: CASSSHDRGGQYF. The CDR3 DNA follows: TGTGCCAGCAGCTCTCACGACAGGGGCGGGCAGTACTTC.

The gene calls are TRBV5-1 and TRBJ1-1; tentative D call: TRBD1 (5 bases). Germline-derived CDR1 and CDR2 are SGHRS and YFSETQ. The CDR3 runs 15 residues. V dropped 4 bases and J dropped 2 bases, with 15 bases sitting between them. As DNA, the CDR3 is TGCGCCAGCAGCGGGGAGGGCAGGGCTAACACTGAAGCTTTCTTT. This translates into CASSGEGRANTEAFF. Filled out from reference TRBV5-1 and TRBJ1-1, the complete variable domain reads KAGVTQTPRYLIKTRGQQVTLSCSPISGHRSVSWYQQTPGQGLQFLFEYFSETQRNKGNFPGRFSGRQFSNSRSEMNVSTLELGDSALYLCASSGEGRANTEAFFGQGTRLTVV.

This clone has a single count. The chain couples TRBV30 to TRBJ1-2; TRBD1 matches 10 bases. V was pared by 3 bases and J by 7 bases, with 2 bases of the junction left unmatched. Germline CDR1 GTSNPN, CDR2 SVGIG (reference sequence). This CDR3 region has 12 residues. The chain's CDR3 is CAWSWTGGGYTF. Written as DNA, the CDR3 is TGTGCCTGGAGCTGGACAGGGGGTGGCTACACCTTC.

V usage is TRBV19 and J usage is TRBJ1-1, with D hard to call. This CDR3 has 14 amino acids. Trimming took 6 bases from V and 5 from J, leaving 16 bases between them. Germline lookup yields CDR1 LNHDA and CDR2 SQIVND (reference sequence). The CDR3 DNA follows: TGTGCCAGTAGAATCGACTCTTCGCCGACTGAAGCTTTCTTT. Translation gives CASRIDSSPTEAFF.

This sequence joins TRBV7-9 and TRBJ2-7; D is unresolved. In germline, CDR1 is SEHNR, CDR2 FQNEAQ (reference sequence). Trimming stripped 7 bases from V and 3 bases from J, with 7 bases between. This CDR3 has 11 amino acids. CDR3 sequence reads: CASTSGYEQYF. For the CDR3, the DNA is TGTGCCAGCACTTCAGGCTACGAGCAGTACTTC.

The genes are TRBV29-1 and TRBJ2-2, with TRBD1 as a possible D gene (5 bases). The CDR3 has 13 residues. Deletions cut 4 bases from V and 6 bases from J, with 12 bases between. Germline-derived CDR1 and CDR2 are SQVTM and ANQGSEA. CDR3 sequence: CSVGGLGPGELFF. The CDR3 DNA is TGCAGCGTTGGTGGTCTGGGGCCCGGGGAGCTGTTTTTT.

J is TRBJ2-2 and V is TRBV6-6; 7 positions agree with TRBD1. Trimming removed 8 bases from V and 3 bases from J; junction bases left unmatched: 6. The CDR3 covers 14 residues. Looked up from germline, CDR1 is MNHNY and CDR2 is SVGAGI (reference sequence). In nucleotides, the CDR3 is TGTGCCAGCGTGAGACAGGGTGACACCGGGGAGCTGTTTTTT. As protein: CASVRQGDTGELFF.

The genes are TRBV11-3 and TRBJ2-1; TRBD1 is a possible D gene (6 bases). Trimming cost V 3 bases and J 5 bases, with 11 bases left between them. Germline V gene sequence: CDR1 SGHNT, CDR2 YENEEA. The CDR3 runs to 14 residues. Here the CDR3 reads CASSFGQGHNEQFF. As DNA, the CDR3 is TGTGCCAGCAGCTTCGGGCAGGGGCACAATGAGCAGTTCTTC.

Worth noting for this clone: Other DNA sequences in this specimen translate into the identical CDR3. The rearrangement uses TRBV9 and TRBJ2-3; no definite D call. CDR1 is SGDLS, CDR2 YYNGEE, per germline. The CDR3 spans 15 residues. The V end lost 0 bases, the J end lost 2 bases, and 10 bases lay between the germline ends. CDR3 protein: CASSVGLELTDTQYF. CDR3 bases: TGTGCCAGCAGCGTAGGGCTAGAACTCACAGATACGCAGTATTTT.

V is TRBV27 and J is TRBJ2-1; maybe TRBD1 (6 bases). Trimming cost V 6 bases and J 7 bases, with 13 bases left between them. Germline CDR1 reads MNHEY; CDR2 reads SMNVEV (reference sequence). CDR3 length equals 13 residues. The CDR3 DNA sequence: TGTGCCAGCAGGGCAGGGGTTTCAAATGAGCAGTTCTTC. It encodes CASRAGVSNEQFF.

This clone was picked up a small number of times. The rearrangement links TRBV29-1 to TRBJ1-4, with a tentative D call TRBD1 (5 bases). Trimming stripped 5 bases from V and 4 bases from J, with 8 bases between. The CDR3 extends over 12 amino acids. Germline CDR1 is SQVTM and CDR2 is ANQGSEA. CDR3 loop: CSVLGVNEKLFF. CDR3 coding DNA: TGCAGCGTTCTAGGGGTTAATGAAAAACTGTTTTTT.

CDR3 nucleotide sequence: TGCGCCAGCAGCCAATTCGACACGATCTACAATGAAAAACTGTTTTTT. Translation gives CASSQFDTIYNEKLFF. The genes are TRBV4-1 and TRBJ1-4, with no clear D. Trimming pared 2 bases from V and 5 bases from J, leaving 15 bases between. The germline gives CDR1 MGHRA, CDR2 YSYEKL. This CDR3 comprises 16 residues.

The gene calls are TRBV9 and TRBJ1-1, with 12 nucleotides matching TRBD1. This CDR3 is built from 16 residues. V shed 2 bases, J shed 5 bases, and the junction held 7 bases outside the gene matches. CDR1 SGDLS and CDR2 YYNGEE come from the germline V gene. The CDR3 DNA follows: TGTGCCAGCAGCGTGGGGACAGGGGGCGTTTGGACTGAAGCTTTCTTT. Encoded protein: CASSVGTGGVWTEAFF.

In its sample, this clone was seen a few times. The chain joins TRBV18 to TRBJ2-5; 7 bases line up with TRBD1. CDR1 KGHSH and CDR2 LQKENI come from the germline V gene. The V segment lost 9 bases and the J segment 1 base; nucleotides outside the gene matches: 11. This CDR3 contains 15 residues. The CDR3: CASVPGQRTQETQYF. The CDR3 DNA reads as TGTGCCAGTGTACCGGGACAGCGAACCCAAGAGACCCAGTACTTC.

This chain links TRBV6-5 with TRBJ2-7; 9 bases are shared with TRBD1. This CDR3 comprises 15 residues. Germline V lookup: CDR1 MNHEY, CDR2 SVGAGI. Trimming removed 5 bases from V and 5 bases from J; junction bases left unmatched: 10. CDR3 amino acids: CASSKTGGARDEQYF. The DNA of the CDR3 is TGTGCCAGCAGTAAAACAGGGGGCGCAAGGGACGAGCAGTACTTC.

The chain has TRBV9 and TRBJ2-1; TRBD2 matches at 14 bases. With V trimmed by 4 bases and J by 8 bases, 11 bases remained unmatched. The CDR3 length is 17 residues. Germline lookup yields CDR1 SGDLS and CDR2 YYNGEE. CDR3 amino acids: CASSPEETSGGAYEQFF. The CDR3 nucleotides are TGTGCCAGCAGCCCAGAGGAGACTAGCGGGGGGGCATATGAGCAGTTCTTC.

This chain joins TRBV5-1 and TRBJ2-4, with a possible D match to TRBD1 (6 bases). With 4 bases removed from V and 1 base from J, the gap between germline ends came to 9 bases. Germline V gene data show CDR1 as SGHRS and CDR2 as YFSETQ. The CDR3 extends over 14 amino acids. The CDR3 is CASSGDRAKNIQYF. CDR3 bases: TGCGCCAGCAGCGGCGACAGGGCCAAAAACATTCAGTACTTC. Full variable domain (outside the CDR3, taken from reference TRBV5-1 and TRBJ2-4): KAGVTQTPRYLIKTRGQQVTLSCSPISGHRSVSWYQQTPGQGLQFLFEYFSETQRNKGNFPGRFSGRQFSNSRSEMNVSTLELGDSALYLCASSGDRAKNIQYFGAGTRLSVL.

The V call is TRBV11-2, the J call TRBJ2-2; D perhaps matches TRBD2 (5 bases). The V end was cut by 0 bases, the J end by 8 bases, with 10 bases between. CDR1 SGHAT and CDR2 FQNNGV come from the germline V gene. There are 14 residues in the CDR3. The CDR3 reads CASSLDPGLGELFF. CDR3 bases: TGTGCCAGCAGCTTAGATCCGGGGTTAGGGGAGCTGTTTTTT.